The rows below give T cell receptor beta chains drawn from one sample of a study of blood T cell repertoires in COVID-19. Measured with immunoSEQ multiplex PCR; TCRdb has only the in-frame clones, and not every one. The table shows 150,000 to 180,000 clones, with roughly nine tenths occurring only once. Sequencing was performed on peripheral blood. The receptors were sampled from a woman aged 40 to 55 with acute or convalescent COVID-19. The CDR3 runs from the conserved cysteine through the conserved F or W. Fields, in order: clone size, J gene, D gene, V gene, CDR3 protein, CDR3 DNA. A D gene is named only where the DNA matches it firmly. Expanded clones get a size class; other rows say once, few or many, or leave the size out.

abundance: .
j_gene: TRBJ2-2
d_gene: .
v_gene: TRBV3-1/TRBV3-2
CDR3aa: CASISNTGELFF
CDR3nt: TGTGCCAGCATCTCGAACACCGGGGAGCTGTTTTTT

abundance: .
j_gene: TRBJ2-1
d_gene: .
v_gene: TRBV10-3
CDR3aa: CATAANEQFF
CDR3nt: TGTGCCACAGCGGCAAATGAGCAGTTCTTC

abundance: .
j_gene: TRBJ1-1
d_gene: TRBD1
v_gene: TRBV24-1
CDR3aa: CATSGGQGPNTEAFF
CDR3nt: TGTGCCACCAGTGGGGGACAGGGGCCGAACACTGAAGCTTTCTTT

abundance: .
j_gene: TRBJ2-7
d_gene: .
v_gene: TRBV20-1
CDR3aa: CSAMRSYEQYF
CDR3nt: TGCAGTGCTATGCGATCCTACGAGCAGTACTTC

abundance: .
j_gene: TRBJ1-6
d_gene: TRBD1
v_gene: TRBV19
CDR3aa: CASSIRMGQESNSPLHF
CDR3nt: TGTGCCAGTAGCATCCGAATGGGACAGGAGTCTAATTCACCCCTCCACTTT

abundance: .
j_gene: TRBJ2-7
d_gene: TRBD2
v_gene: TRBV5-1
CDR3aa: CASSLAETSYVSYEQYF
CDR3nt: TGCGCCAGCAGCTTGGCCGAGACTAGCTACGTCTCCTACGAGCAGTACTTC

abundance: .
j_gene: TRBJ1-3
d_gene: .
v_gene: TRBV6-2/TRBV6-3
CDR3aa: CASSYSRGQPKGNTIYF
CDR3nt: TGTGCCAGCAGTTACTCGAGAGGACAGCCAAAAGGAAACACCATATATTTT

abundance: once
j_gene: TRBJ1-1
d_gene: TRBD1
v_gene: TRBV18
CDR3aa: CASSQTGLYTEAFF
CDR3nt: TGTGCCAGCTCACAGACAGGGCTTTACACTGAAGCTTTCTTT

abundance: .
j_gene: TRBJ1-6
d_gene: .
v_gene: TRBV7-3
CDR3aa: CASSLNLGDNSPLHF
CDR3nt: TGTGCCAGCAGCTTAAATTTAGGGGATAATTCACCCCTCCACTTT

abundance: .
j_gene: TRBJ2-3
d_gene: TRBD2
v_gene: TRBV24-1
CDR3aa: CATSDLSSGRTDTQYF
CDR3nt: TGTGCCACCAGTGATTTGTCTAGCGGGAGAACAGATACGCAGTATTTT

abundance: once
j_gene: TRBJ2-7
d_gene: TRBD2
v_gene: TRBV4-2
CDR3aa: CASSIAGATYEQYF
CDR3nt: TGTGCCAGCAGCATAGCGGGGGCTACCTACGAGCAGTACTTC

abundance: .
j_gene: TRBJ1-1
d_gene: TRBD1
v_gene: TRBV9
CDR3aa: CASADFQGATTEAFF
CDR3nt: TGTGCCAGCGCCGATTTTCAGGGGGCGACCACTGAAGCTTTCTTT

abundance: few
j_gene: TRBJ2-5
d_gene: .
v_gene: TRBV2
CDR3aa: CASSPEETQYF
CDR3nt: TGTGCCAGCAGTCCTGAAGAGACCCAGTACTTC

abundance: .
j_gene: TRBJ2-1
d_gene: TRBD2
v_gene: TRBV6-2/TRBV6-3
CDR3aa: CASSYPSGSGFF
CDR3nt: TGTGCCAGCAGTTATCCTAGCGGGAGTGGATTCTTC

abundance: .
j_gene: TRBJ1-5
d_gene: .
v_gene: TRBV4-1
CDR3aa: CASSQDGTGSNQPQHF
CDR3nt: TGCGCCAGCAGCCAGGATGGAACAGGGAGCAATCAGCCCCAGCATTTT

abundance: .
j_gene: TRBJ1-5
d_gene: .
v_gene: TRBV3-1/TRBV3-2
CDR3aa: CASSPRDQPQHF
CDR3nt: TGTGCCAGCAGTCCCAGGGATCAGCCCCAGCATTTT

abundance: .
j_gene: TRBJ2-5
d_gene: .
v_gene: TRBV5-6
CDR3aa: CASSLAARQETQYF
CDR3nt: TGTGCCAGCAGCTTGGCCGCCAGACAAGAGACCCAGTACTTC

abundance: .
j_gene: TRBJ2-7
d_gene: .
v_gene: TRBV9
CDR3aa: CASSVGPGRTTEQYF
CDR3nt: TGTGCCAGCAGCGTAGGGCCCGGGCGGACTACCGAGCAGTACTTC

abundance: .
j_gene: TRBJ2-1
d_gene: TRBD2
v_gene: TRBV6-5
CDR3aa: CASSWTSGAYNEQFF
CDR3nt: TGTGCCAGCAGTTGGACTAGCGGGGCTTACAATGAGCAGTTCTTC

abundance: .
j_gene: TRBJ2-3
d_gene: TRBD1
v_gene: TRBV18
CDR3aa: CASSPLGQGDTQYF
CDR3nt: TGTGCCAGCTCACCCTTGGGACAGGGAGATACGCAGTATTTT

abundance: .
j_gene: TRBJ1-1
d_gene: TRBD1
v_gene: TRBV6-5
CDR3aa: CASSYGTGTEAFF
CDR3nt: TGTGCCAGCAGTTACGGGACAGGAACTGAAGCTTTCTTT

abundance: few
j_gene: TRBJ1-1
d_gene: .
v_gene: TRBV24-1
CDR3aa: CATSDSQGTEAFF
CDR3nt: TGTGCCACCAGTGATTCGCAGGGGACTGAAGCTTTCTTT

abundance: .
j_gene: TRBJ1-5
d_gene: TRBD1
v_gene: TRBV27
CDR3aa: CASQFNVPGQGCHQPQHF
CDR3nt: TGTGCCAGCCAATTTAACGTCCCGGGACAGGGGTGTCACCAGCCCCAGCATTTT

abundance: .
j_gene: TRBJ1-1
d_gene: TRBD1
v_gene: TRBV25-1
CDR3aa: CASSETGQGYAFF
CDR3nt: TGTGCCAGCAGTGAAACCGGACAGGGGTATGCTTTCTTT

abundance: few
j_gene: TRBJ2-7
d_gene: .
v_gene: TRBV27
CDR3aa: CASSLSPGTYEQYF
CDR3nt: TGTGCCAGCAGTTTATCCCCAGGGACCTACGAGCAGTACTTC

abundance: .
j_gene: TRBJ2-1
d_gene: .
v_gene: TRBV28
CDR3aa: CASSLSLWIAQPGLYNEQFF
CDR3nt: TGTGCCAGCAGTTTATCTCTGTGGATCGCACAACCGGGATTATACAATGAGCAGTTCTTC

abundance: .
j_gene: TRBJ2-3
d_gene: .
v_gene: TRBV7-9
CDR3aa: CASSQWTDGFTDTQYF
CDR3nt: TGTGCCAGCAGCCAATGGACAGACGGTTTCACAGATACGCAGTATTTT